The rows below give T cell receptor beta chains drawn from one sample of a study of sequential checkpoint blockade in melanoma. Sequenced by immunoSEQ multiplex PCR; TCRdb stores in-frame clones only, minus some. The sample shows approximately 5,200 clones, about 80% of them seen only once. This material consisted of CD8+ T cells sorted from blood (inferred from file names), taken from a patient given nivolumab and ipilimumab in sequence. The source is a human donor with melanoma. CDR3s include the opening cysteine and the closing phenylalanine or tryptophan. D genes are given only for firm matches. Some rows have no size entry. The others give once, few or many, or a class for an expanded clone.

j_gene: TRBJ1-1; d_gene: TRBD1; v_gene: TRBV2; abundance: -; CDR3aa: CASNPGQGAFF; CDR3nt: TGTGCCAGCAACCCCGGACAGGGAGCTTTCTTT
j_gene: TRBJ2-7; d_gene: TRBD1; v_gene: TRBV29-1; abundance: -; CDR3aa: CSVVGTGGEQYF; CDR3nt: TGCAGCGTTGTCGGGACAGGGGGCGAGCAGTACTTC
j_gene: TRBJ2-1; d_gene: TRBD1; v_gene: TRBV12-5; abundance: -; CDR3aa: CASGWSTRQGAFNEQFF; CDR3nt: TGTGCTAGTGGTTGGTCTACAAGACAGGGGGCTTTCAATGAGCAGTTCTTC
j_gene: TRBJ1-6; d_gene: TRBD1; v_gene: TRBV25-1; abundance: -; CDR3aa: CASSEGQVSPLHF; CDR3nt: TGTGCCAGCAGTGAGGGACAGGTATCACCCCTCCACTTT
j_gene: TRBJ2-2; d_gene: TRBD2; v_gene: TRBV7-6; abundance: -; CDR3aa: CASSSSDTSGNTGELFF; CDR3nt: TGTGCCAGCAGCTCTAGCGATACTAGCGGGAACACCGGGGAGCTGTTTTTT
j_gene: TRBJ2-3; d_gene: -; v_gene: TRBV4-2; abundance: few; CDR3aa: CASSQELSGDYTDTQYF; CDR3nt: TGTGCCAGCAGCCAAGAATTGTCAGGGGATTACACAGATACGCAGTATTTT
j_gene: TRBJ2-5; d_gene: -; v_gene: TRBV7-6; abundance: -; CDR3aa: CASSPTSSEAETQYF; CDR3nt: TGTGCCAGCAGCCCGACTAGTAGTGAGGCCGAGACCCAGTACTTC
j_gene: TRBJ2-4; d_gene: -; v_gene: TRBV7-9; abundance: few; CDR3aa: CASSPSQGPLGNIQYF; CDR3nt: TGTGCCAGCAGCCCGTCTCAGGGCCCCCTCGGAAACATTCAGTACTTC
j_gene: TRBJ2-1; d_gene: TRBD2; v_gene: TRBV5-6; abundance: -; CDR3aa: CASSYGGLGIDNEQFF; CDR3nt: TGTGCCAGCAGCTACGGGGGGTTAGGGATAGACAATGAGCAGTTCTTC
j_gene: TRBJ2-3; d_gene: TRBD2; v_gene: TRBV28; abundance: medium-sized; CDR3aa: CASSNIPGLAGGMGTQYF; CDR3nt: TGTGCCAGCAGTAACATTCCGGGACTAGCGGGGGGGATGGGGACGCAGTATTTT
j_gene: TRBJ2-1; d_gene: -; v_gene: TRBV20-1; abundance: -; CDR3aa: CSAPYSYEQFF; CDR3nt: TGCAGTGCGCCCTATTCATATGAGCAGTTCTTC
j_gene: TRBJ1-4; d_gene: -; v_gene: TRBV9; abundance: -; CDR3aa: CASSGNQVDRLFF; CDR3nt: TGTGCCAGCAGCGGAAACCAAGTCGACAGACTGTTTTTT
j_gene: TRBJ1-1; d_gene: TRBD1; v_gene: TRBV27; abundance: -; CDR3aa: CASRTGLGAEAFF; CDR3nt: TGTGCCAGCCGGACAGGGCTAGGTGCTGAAGCTTTCTTT
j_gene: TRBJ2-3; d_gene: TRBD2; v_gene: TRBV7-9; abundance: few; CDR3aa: CASSLLTSGVADTQYF; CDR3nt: TGTGCCAGCAGCTTACTGACTAGCGGGGTGGCAGATACGCAGTATTTT
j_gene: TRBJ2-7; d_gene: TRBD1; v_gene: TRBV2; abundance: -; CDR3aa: CASSEYRGFSYEQYF; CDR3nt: TGTGCCAGCAGTGAATACAGGGGTTTCTCCTACGAGCAGTACTTC
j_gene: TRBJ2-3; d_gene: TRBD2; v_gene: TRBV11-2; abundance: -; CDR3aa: CASSFSGSTDTQYF; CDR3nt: TGTGCCAGCAGCTTTAGCGGGAGCACAGATACGCAGTATTTT
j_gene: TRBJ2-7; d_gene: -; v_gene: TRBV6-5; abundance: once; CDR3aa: CASSPGLGGSYEQYF; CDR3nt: TGTGCCAGCAGTCCCGGCCTTGGAGGGAGCTACGAGCAGTACTTC